This is a list of T cell receptor beta chains from one sample in a study of vaccination and CD4 T cells after COVID-19. One entry per CDR3 protein, called by TCRdb with MiXCR from the PCR reads. The sample includes about 19,000 distinct CDR3 sequences, 38% of them seen just once. Antigen specificity for these receptors is unknown. The sample was cultured CD4+ T cells from blood. These receptors were collected from a human donor with COVID-19. Each CDR3 is given without its conserved first and last residue. The D gene is left open where the match is weak. Expanded clones get a size class; other rows say once, few or many, or leave the size out.

TRBV21-1	NA	few	TRBJ1-5	ASFPGTSFYQPQH
TRBV7-9	NA	NA	TRBJ2-3	ASSLAWAGQTERAPSRTQY
TRBV7-2	TRBD2	few	TRBJ2-5	ASSSIAGRSQETQY
TRBV19	NA	NA	TRBJ1-5	ASSTIRTVSNQPQH
TRBV6-1	NA	NA	TRBJ2-2	ASRRAGFGGPTGELF
TRBV27	TRBD1	NA	TRBJ1-2	ASGGPGTAYGYT
TRBV9	NA	NA	TRBJ1-2	ASSVLTHVSGYT
TRBV7-8	TRBD2	few	TRBJ2-1	ASSGVRGGADEQF
TRBV11-3	TRBD2	NA	TRBJ2-7	ASSPTSGGAYEQY
TRBV10-3	TRBD1	NA	TRBJ2-5	ATHSTGGPETQY
TRBV6-1	TRBD1	NA	TRBJ2-7	AAYRGQGYEQY
TRBV2	NA	NA	TRBJ2-2	ASTDRNTGELF
TRBV4-1	NA	NA	TRBJ2-5	ASSQGVGAGETQY
TRBV19	NA	NA	TRBJ1-5	ASGRGANSNQPQH
TRBV20-1	TRBD2	few	TRBJ2-5	SARASGAETQY